These 8 T cell receptor beta chains were sequenced from one sample in a study of T cells in Graves' hyperthyroidism and ophthalmopathy (dated by TCRdb to the late 2010s). Libraries were constructed by multiplex PCR. Sequenced using an Illumina HiSeq 2000. Amplification of TCR beta CDR3 regions was carried out from RNA transcripts. A first-round RT-PCR of the TCR CDR3 used the HTBI primer set with the Qiagen OneStep RT-PCR kit. The public reads were reprocessed in TCRdb via fastp at Q25 and MiXCR, keeping in-frame beta chains. When rows share a CDR3 protein, they turn into one entry using the most common DNA and genes. The table for this sample lists roughly 200,000 distinct CDR3 sequences; about 17% of them were counted only once. Approximately 40% of the sample lies in the top ten. Material: blood. The receptor source for this set is a man between 35 and 55 years old with Graves' hyperthyroidism.

This clonotype showed up many times. The genes are TRBV4-2 and TRBJ1-3; D is unresolved. This CDR3 comprises 15 residues. The germline V and J ends were trimmed by 4 bases and 1 base, with 11 bases remaining between them. Per germline, CDR1 LGHNA and CDR2 YNFKEQ. In DNA form, the CDR3 reads TGTGCCAGCAGCCCAGGTGCTCTTTCTGGAAACACCATATATTTT. Its translation is CASSPGALSGNTIYF.

This clonotype showed up many times. This chain joins TRBV12-3 or TRBV12-4 and TRBJ1-1; D not certain. V shed 6 bases and J shed 8 bases, with 22 bases lying between them. The CDR3 covers 15 residues. The CDR3 bases are TGTGCCAGCAGCACATCCCTGGCTCGCTCACACGAAGCTTTCTTT. Protein product: CASSTSLARSHEAFF.

As concerns this clonotype: Just one base apart from a much larger clone, this may be a read error. The chain links TRBV30 to TRBJ1-2, with 11 bases fitting TRBD1. CDR3 length: 17 amino acids. The V segment lost 2 bases and the J segment 0 bases; nucleotides outside the gene matches: 8. Per the germline V gene, CDR1 is GTSNPN and CDR2 is SVGIG (reference sequence). CDR3 sequence: CAWSTGQGDRANYGYTF. The CDR3, as DNA: TGTGCCTGGAGTACGGGACAGGGGGACAGAGCTAACTATGGCTACACCTTC.

This clonotype was recorded at least ten times. This chain uses TRBV6-1 with TRBJ1-5; a weak D match, TRBD1 (6 bases). V was pared by 1 base and J by 6 bases, with 16 bases between. Germline V gives CDR1 MNHNS, CDR2 SASEGT. CDR3 length: 16 amino acids. In nucleotides, the CDR3 is TGTGCCAGCAGTGAAGTTGGGGGCTTGACGGGTCAGCCCCAGCATTTT. This sequence encodes CASSEVGGLTGQPQHF.

This sequence joins TRBV20-1 and TRBJ2-7, with TRBD1 matching 8 bases. CDR1 is DFQATT, CDR2 SNEGSKA, per germline (reference sequence). With V trimmed by 6 bases and J by 7 bases, 11 bases remained unmatched. CDR3 length: 13 amino acids. The CDR3 DNA reads as TGCAGTGCCATAGGGACAGGTGATATGGAGCAGTACTTC. Translation: CSAIGTGDMEQYF.

This clonotype has at least ten counts. The chain combines TRBV5-1 with TRBJ2-7; D may be TRBD2 (5 bases). The germline V gene has CDR1 SGHRS and CDR2 YFSETQ. The CDR3 has 14 residues. V was trimmed by 1 base and J by 7 bases, leaving 15 bases between them. The CDR3 loop is CASSLSGTTLEQYF. Here the CDR3 DNA reads TGCGCCAGCAGCTTGAGCGGAACTACGTTGGAGCAGTACTTC.

This clonotype was observed many times. The genes are TRBV20-1 and TRBJ2-7; 8 bases agree with TRBD1. The CDR3 consists of 13 residues. In germline, CDR1 is DFQATT, CDR2 SNEGSKA (reference sequence). V lost 5 bases and J lost 6; bases outside the gene matches: 9. The CDR3 loop is CSARIRGHGEQYF. The CDR3 region has the DNA TGCAGTGCTCGGATCAGGGGGCACGGCGAGCAGTACTTC.

This clonotype was seen repeatedly, ten times or more. The V and J genes are TRBV6-1 and TRBJ2-1; perhaps TRBD1 as D (5 bases). V lost 7 bases to trimming and J lost 5 bases, with 18 bases between them. Germline V lookup: CDR1 MNHNS, CDR2 SASEGT. The CDR3 consists of 15 residues. CDR3 nucleotide sequence: TGTGCCAGCAAAGTGGGGCCAGGGCGTAACAATGAGCAGTTCTTC. As protein: CASKVGPGRNNEQFF.